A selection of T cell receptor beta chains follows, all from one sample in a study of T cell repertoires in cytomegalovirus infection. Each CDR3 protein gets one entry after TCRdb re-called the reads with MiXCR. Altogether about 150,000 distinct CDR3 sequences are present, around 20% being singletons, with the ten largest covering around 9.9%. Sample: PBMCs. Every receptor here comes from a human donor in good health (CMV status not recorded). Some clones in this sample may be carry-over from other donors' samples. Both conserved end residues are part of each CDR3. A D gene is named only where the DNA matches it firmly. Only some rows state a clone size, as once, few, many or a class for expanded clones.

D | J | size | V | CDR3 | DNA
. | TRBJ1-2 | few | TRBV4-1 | CASSQNEGTAAYSYTF | TGCGCCAGCAGCCAAAACGAGGGTACGGCCGCATATAGCTACACCTTC
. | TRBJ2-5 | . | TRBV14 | CASSQDSVGTQYF | TGTGCCAGCAGCCAGGACAGTGTTGGTACCCAGTACTTC
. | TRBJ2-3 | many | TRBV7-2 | CASSETIWGLTDTQYF | TGTGCCAGCAGCGAGACTATCTGGGGCCTCACAGATACGCAGTATTTT
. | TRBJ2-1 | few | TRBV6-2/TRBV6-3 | CASSSPPGLANNEQFF | TGTGCCAGCAGTTCCCCTCCGGGGCTAGCGAACAATGAGCAGTTCTTC
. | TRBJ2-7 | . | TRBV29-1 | CSVLQGRYEQYF | TGCAGCGTTTTGCAGGGCCGCTACGAGCAGTACTTC
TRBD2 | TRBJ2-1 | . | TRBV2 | CASKWTSGPNEQFF | TGTGCCAGCAAATGGACTAGCGGGCCCAATGAGCAGTTCTTC
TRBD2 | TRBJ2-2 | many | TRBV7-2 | CASSIGLAGGPTGELFF | TGTGCCAGCAGCATAGGACTAGCGGGGGGGCCCACCGGGGAGCTGTTTTTT
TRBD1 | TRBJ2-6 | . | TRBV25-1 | CASSGPGQGIAGANVLTF | TGTGCCAGCAGTGGACCGGGACAGGGGATTGCGGGGGCCAACGTCCTGACTTTC
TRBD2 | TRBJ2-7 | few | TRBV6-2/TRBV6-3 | CASSRGTSAFRGEQYF | TGTGCCAGCAGCCGTGGGACTAGCGCTTTTCGTGGGGAGCAGTACTTC
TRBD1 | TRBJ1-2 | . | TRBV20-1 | CSARDRDSLYGYTF | TGCAGTGCTAGAGACCGGGACAGCCTATATGGCTACACCTTC
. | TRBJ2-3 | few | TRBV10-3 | CAISGADTQYF | TGTGCCATAAGCGGCGCAGATACGCAGTATTTT
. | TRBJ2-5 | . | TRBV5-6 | CASSLGRSGTQYF | TGTGCCAGCAGCTTGGGCAGATCAGGGACCCAGTACTTC
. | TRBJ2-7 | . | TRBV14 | CASSQDEALPYEQYF | TGTGCCAGCAGCCAAGATGAAGCTTTACCCTACGAGCAGTACTTC
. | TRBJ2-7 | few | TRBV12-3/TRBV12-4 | CASSFGLGTASYEQYF | TGTGCCAGCAGTTTTGGATTAGGTACAGCCTCCTACGAGCAGTACTTC
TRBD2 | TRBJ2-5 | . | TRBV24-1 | CATSDQTSGETQYF | TGTGCCACCAGTGACCAGACTAGCGGGGAGACCCAGTACTTC
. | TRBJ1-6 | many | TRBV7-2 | CASSLTGAYNSPLHF | TGTGCCAGCAGCTTGACGGGAGCCTATAATTCACCCCTCCACTTT
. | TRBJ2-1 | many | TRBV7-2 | CASSQSGSSYNEQFF | TGTGCCAGCTCGCAGTCGGGCAGCTCCTACAATGAGCAGTTCTTC
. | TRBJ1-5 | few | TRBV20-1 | CSARPDRSNQPQHF | TGCAGTGCTCGCCCGGACAGAAGCAATCAGCCCCAGCATTTT
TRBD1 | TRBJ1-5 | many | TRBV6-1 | CASSPDRAPQAQHF | TGTGCCAGCAGTCCGGACAGGGCTCCTCAGGCCCAGCATTTT
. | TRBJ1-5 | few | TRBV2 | CASSPPGLGGNQPQHF | TGTGCCAGCAGTCCCCCGGGGTTGGGGGGCAATCAGCCCCAGCATTTT
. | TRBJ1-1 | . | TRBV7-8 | CASSPGRIEAFF | TGTGCCAGCAGCCCTGGACGGATAGAAGCTTTCTTT
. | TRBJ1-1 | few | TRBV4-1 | CASSHPTTENTEAFF | TGCGCCAGCAGCCACCCAACGACAGAGAACACTGAAGCTTTCTTT
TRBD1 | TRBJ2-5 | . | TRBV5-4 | CASSWRTGGETQYF | TGTGCCAGCAGCTGGAGGACAGGTGGAGAGACCCAGTACTTC
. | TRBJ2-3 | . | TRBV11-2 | CASAGQSTDTQYF | TGTGCCAGCGCGGGACAGTCCACAGATACGCAGTATTTT
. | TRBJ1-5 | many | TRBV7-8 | CASSKGQPPQHF | TGTGCCAGCAGTAAAGGACAACCGCCCCAGCATTTT
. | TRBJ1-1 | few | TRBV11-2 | CASSPSGGEAFF | TGTGCCAGCAGCCCGTCGGGCGGTGAAGCTTTCTTT
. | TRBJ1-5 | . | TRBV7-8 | CASSLGPFEGRGQPQHF | TGTGCCAGCAGCTTAGGTCCTTTTGAGGGGCGCGGTCAGCCCCAGCATTTT
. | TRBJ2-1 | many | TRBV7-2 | CASSPVGNAYNEQFF | TGTGCCAGCAGCCCCGTAGGGAACGCCTACAATGAGCAGTTCTTC
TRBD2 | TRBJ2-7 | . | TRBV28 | CASSSGLAGVWYEQYF | TGTGCCAGCAGCTCCGGACTAGCGGGAGTATGGTACGAGCAGTACTTC
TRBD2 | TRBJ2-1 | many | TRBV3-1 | CASSLGLVSYNEQFF | TGTGCCAGCAGCTTGGGACTAGTTTCCTACAATGAGCAGTTCTTC
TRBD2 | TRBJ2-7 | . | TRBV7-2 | CASSSRLAGGPYEQYF | TGTGCCAGCAGCTCGAGACTAGCGGGGGGGCCCTACGAGCAGTACTTC
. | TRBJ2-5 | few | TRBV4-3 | CASSQLLDGGETQYF | TGCGCCAGCAGCCAATTATTAGATGGGGGGGAGACCCAGTACTTC
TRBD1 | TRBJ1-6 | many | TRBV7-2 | CASSLVSRTGPTSPLHF | TGTGCCAGCAGCTTAGTAAGTCGGACAGGGCCTACTTCACCCCTCCACTTT
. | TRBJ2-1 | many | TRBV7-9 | CASSLEGHNEQFF | TGTGCCAGCAGCCTCGAAGGGCACAATGAGCAGTTCTTC
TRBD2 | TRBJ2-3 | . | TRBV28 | CASSLFRLAGGTSTDTQYF | TGTGCCAGCAGTTTATTCCGACTAGCGGGAGGCACTAGCACAGATACGCAGTATTTT
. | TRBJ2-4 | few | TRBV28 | CASSFRSGANIQYF | TGTGCCAGCAGTTTTAGATCGGGAGCAAACATTCAGTACTTC
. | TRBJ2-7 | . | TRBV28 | CASRESGLSYEQYF | TGTGCCAGCAGGGAATCGGGCCTCTCCTACGAGCAGTACTTC
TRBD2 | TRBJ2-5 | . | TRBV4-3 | CASSRRTSGNRVETQYF | TGCGCCAGCAGCCGAAGGACTAGCGGCAATAGAGTGGAGACCCAGTACTTC
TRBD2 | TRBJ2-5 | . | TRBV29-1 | CSVIAGGRGETQYF | TGCAGCGTCATAGCGGGAGGGCGTGGGGAGACCCAGTACTTC
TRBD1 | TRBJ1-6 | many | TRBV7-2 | CASSLPGTGGPPGTSPLHF | TGTGCCAGCAGCTTACCTGGGACAGGGGGCCCCCCTGGGACTTCACCCCTCCACTTT
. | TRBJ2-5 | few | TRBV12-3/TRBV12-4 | CASSDMTRGETQYF | TGTGCCAGCAGTGATATGACCAGGGGAGAGACCCAGTACTTC
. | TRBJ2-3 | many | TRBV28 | CASSFQGTGTDTQYF | TGTGCCAGCAGTTTTCAGGGAACGGGCACAGATACGCAGTATTTT
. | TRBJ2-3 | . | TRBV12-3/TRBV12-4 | CASSLGKDTQYF | TGTGCCAGCAGTTTAGGCAAAGATACGCAGTATTTT
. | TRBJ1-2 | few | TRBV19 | CASTPWQGYGYTF | TGTGCCAGTACTCCCTGGCAGGGCTATGGCTACACCTTC
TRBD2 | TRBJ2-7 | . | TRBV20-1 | CSASRESGEQYF | TGCAGTGCTTCGCGGGAGTCGGGCGAGCAGTACTTC